The T cell receptor beta chain described here comes from a study of neurological immune-mediated disorders. This clonotype has ten or more counts. Antigen unknown. Time point given: longitudinal time-point 2. Study-wide findings and caveats: The expanded clones of different subjects shared no CDR3 amino acid sequences (suggesting private repertoires in all groups).

TCRdb ran MiXCR on the 5' RACE reads and lists one entry per CDR3 protein. The sample includes roughly 98,000 distinct CDR3 sequences, 13% of them seen just once. CDR3 size: 16 residues. The V gene's germline CDR1 is SGHRS and CDR2 YFSETQ. The germline V and J ends were trimmed by 4 bases and 2 bases, with 13 bases remaining between them. What was sequenced was PBMCs. The chain combines TRBV5-1 with TRBJ2-6; no firm D call. The TCR was taken from a female donor with HTLV-1-associated myelopathy (HAM/TSP). The CDR3 nucleotides are TGCGCCAGCAGCCCCTTTCCTGATACTGGGGCCAACGTCCTGACTTTC. Encoded protein: CASSPFPDTGANVLTF. The full variable domain, with the rest looked up from reference TRBV5-1 and TRBJ2-6, is KAGVTQTPRYLIKTRGQQVTLSCSPISGHRSVSWYQQTPGQGLQFLFEYFSETQRNKGNFPGRFSGRQFSNSRSEMNVSTLELGDSALYLCASSPFPDTGANVLTFGAGSRLTVL.